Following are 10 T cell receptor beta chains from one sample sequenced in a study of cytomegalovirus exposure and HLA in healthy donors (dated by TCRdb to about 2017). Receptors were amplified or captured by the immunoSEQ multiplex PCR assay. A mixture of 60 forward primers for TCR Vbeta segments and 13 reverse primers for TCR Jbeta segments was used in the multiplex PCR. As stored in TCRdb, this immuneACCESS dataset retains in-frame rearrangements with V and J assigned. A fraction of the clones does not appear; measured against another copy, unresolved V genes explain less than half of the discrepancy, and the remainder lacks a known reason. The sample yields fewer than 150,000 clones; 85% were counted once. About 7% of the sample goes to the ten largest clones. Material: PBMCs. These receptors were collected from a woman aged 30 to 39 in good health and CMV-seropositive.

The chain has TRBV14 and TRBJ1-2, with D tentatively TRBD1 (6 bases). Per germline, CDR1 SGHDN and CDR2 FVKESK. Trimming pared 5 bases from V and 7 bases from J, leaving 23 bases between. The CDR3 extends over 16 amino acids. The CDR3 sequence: CASSYGTRDTPSGYTF. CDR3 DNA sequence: TGTGCCAGCAGCTACGGGACCCGGGACACTCCATCTGGCTACACCTTC.

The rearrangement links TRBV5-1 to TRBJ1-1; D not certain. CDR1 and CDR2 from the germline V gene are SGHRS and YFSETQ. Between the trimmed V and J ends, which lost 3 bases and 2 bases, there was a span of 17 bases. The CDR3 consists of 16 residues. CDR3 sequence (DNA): TGCGCCAGCAGCTCCCCCACCTCTCGACACAACACTGAAGCTTTCTTT. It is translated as CASSSPTSRHNTEAFF. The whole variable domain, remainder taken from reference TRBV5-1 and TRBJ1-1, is KAGVTQTPRYLIKTRGQQVTLSCSPISGHRSVSWYQQTPGQGLQFLFEYFSETQRNKGNFPGRFSGRQFSNSRSEMNVSTLELGDSALYLCASSSPTSRHNTEAFFGQGTRLTVV.

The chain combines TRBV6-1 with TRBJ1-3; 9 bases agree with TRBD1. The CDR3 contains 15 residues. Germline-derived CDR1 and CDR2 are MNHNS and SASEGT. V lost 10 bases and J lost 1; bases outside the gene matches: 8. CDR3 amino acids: CATGGQGLSGNTIYF. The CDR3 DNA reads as TGTGCCACAGGGGGACAGGGACTATCTGGAAACACCATATATTTT.

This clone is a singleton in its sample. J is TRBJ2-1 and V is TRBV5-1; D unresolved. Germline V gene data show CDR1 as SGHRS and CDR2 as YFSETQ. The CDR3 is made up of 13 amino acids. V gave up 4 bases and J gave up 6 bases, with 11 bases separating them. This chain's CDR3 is CASSKGPGNEQFF. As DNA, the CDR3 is TGCGCCAGCAGCAAAGGCCCAGGCAATGAGCAGTTCTTC.

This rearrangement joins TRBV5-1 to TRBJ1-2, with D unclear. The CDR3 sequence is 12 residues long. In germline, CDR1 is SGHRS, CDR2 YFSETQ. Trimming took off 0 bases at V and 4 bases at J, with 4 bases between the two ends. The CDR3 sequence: CASSLDSYGYTF. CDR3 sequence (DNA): TGCGCCAGCAGCTTGGACAGCTATGGCTACACCTTC.

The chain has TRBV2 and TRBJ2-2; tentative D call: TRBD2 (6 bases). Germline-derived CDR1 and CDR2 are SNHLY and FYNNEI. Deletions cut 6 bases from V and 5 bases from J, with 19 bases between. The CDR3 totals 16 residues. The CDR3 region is CASSSPGLRGTGELFF. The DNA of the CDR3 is TGTGCCAGCAGCTCACCGGGACTCAGAGGGACCGGGGAGCTGTTTTTT.

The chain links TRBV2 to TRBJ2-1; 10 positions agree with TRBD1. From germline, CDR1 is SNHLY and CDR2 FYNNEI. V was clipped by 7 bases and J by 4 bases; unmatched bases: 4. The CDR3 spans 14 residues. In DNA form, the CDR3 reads TGTGCCAGCACCTGGGACAGGGGATACAATGAGCAGTTCTTC. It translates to CASTWDRGYNEQFF.

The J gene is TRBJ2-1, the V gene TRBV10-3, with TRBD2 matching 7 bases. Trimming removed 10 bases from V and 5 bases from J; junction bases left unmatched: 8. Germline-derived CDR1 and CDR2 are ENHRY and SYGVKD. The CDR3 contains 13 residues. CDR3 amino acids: CATRLAQNNEQFF. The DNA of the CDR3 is TGTGCCACCAGACTAGCCCAGAACAATGAGCAGTTCTTC.

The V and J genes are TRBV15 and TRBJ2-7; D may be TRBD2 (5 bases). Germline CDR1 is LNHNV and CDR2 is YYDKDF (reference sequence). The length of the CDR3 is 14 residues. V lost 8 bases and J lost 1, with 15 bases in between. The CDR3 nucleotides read TGTGCCACCGAAAAGGCGCGAGGGTCCTACGAGCAGTACTTC. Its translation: CATEKARGSYEQYF.

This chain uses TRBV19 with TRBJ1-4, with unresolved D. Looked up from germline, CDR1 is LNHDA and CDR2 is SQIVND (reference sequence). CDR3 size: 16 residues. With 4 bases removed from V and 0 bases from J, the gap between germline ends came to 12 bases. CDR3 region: CASSSQLVATNEKLFF. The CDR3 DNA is TGTGCCAGTAGTAGCCAACTAGTTGCAACTAATGAAAAACTGTTTTTT.